These 29 T cell receptor beta chains were sequenced from one sample in a study of T-cell reconstitution after alpha-beta-depleted transplantation in children. Library preparation (for TCRbeta) was performed with unique molecular identifiers. Using its own MiXCR run on the PCR reads, TCRdb lists one record per CDR3 protein. This sample has 420,000 or so distinct CDR3 sequences, with roughly 11% found just once. The sample was PBMCs from the stem cell graft donor, taken from the stem cell graft. The receptors originated from a human donor who donated a stem cell graft to a child with acute myeloid leukemia.

This clonotype has just a few counts. The chain has TRBV7-2 and TRBJ1-2; no definite D call. CDR1 and CDR2 (germline): SGHTA, FQGNSA. The ends were cut back, 3 bases at V and 1 base at J, with 9 bases in the middle. The CDR3 has 14 residues. The CDR3 sequence: CASSLARNNYGYTF. For the CDR3, the DNA is TGTGCCAGCAGCTTGGCTCGGAATAACTATGGCTACACCTTC.

This clonotype was recorded a few times. The V gene is TRBV4-1, the J gene TRBJ2-3, with TRBD1 as a possible D gene (6 bases). This CDR3 is built from 17 residues. Germline V CDR1 and CDR2: MGHRA, YSYEKL. Trimming shortened V by 4 bases and J by 0 bases, and 17 bases separated the two germline ends. This CDR3 reads CASSLHPGQLSTDTQYF. The CDR3, as DNA: TGCGCCAGCAGCCTCCACCCGGGACAACTTAGCACAGATACGCAGTATTTT.

This clonotype has just a few counts. The V gene is TRBV7-2, the J gene TRBJ2-7, with TRBD2 identical over 9 bases. Looked up from germline, CDR1 is SGHTA and CDR2 is FQGNSA. Trimming removed 1 base from V and 4 bases from J; junction bases left unmatched: 8. The CDR3 spans 16 residues. The CDR3 region is CASSLEVNSGSYEQYF. The DNA of the CDR3 is TGTGCCAGCAGCTTAGAGGTCAATAGCGGGAGTTACGAGCAGTACTTC.

The sample holds many counts of this clonotype. The V and J genes are TRBV20-1 and TRBJ2-7, with TRBD1 matching over 7 bases. Germline loops: CDR1 DFQATT, CDR2 SNEGSKA (reference sequence). V shed 1 base and J 4 bases; nucleotides not matched to a gene: 10. The CDR3 covers 15 residues. The CDR3 DNA reads as TGCAGTGCTAGAGTGCCCAGGGGGTTTGAGTACGAGCAGTACTTC. Protein sequence: CSARVPRGFEYEQYF.

This chain links TRBV20-1 with TRBJ2-3; no definite D call. V gave up 3 bases and J gave up 1 base, with 5 bases separating them. Germline CDR1 is DFQATT and CDR2 is SNEGSKA (reference sequence). The CDR3 consists of 12 residues. The CDR3 coding sequence is TGCAGTGCTAGGTTCGGCACAGATACGCAGTATTTT. As protein: CSARFGTDTQYF.

This clonotype has more than one count but fewer than ten. The chain uses TRBV7-2 and TRBJ2-7, with D perhaps being TRBD1 or TRBD2 (5 bases each). The CDR3 covers 12 residues. Between the trimmed V and J ends, which lost 7 bases and 6 bases, there was a span of 13 bases. CDR1 and CDR2 (germline): SGHTA, FQGNSA. As DNA, the CDR3 is TGTGCCAGCAACCTTTCAGGGAGCGAGCAGTACTTC. It specifies CASNLSGSEQYF.

Only a few counts were recorded for this clonotype. This rearrangement joins TRBV24-1 to TRBJ2-5, with a weak D call TRBD1 (6 bases). V shed 5 bases and J shed 3 bases, with 18 bases lying between them. CDR3 length: 16 residues. CDR1 is KGHDR, CDR2 SFDVKD, per germline. The DNA for the CDR3 is TGTGCCACCAGTGGTTGGGGGCCTCGGGACAAAGAGACCCAGTACTTC. The encoded protein is CATSGWGPRDKETQYF.

V gene TRBV5-8 combines with J gene TRBJ2-1; 8 bases line up with TRBD2. Germline V gene data show CDR1 as SGHTS and CDR2 as YDEGEE. The CDR3 runs 15 residues. V was pared by 5 bases and J by 4 bases, with 8 bases of the junction left unmatched. CDR3 bases: TGTGCCAGCAGATCTCCGGGACTAGTTTACAATGAGCAGTTCTTC. It yields the protein CASRSPGLVYNEQFF.

The CDR3 sequence is CSLGGAGLHEQYF. CDR3 in DNA: TGCAGTCTGGGGGGAGCGGGACTCCACGAGCAGTACTTC. The chain combines TRBV20-1 with TRBJ2-7; 7 bases align to TRBD2. Germline V gene lookup returns CDR1 DFQATT and CDR2 SNEGSKA (reference sequence). V dropped 8 bases and J dropped 5; count of bases not matched to a gene: 12. The CDR3 runs to 13 residues.

This clonotype was detected a few times. The chain joins TRBV25-1 to TRBJ2-5, with D perhaps matching TRBD2 (7 bases). The V gene lost 4 bases and the J gene lost 4 bases, with 19 bases spanning the gap. Germline-derived CDR1 and CDR2 are MGHDK and SYGVNS. This CDR3 contains 16 residues. The CDR3 sequence is CASSANGGAAGETQYF. The DNA for the CDR3 is TGTGCCAGCAGTGCAAATGGGGGGGCCGCAGGAGAGACCCAGTACTTC.

This clonotype was seen more than once but under ten times. The CDR3 protein is CASSYGQGGAYEQYF. CDR3 in DNA: TGTGCCAGCAGTTACGGTCAGGGAGGGGCCTACGAGCAGTACTTC. This sequence joins TRBV6-5 and TRBJ2-7, with 7 nucleotides matching TRBD2. V lost 2 bases and J lost 2; bases outside the gene matches: 6. This CDR3 contains 15 residues. Germline CDR1 MNHEY, CDR2 SVGAGI.

This clonotype has a handful of counts. The chain combines TRBV4-2 with TRBJ2-7, with D tentatively TRBD2 (6 bases). V shed 0 bases and J shed 3 bases, with 12 bases lying between them. Germline loops: CDR1 LGHNA, CDR2 YNFKEQ. The CDR3 runs to 15 residues. CDR3 DNA sequence: TGTGCCAGCAGCCAAGAACTTCGCGGGGACTACGAGCAGTACTTC. Translating gives CASSQELRGDYEQYF.

This clonotype came up a few times. The chain employs TRBV5-1 and TRBJ2-2, with 13 bases that match TRBD2. Germline V lookup: CDR1 SGHRS, CDR2 YFSETQ. The CDR3 contains 17 residues. J gave up 6 bases and V 3 bases, and 8 bases lay outside the gene matches. In DNA, the CDR3 is TGCGCCAGCAGCTCCGGGACTAGCGGGGAGTATTCCGGGGAGCTGTTTTTT. Translation: CASSSGTSGEYSGELFF.

This clonotype was counted many times. The CDR3 region has the DNA TGCAGCGTTGGTCCGACAGTTAGACTAGCGGGCATCCAAGAGACCCAGTACTTC. Its protein is CSVGPTVRLAGIQETQYF. J is TRBJ2-5 and V is TRBV29-1, with TRBD2 matching 10 bases. Looked up from germline, CDR1 is SQVTM and CDR2 is ANQGSEA. This CDR3 is built from 18 residues. The V gene end was trimmed by 4 bases and the J gene end by 1 base; junction bases not matched to a gene: 15.

This clonotype was seen a handful of times. The chain joins TRBV7-6 to TRBJ2-3; D may match TRBD1 or TRBD2 (6 bases each). The germline V gene encodes CDR1 SGHVS and CDR2 FNYEAQ. V lost 2 bases, J lost 1 base, and 16 bases lay in between. The CDR3 covers 17 residues. The CDR3 nucleotides are TGTGCCAGCAGCTTACGGATAGCGGAGGGGGGCACAGATACGCAGTATTTT. Protein product: CASSLRIAEGGTDTQYF. Full variable domain (rest looked up from reference TRBV7-6 and TRBJ2-3): GAGVSQSPRYKVTKRGQDVALRCDPISGHVSLYWYRQALGQGPEFLTYFNYEAQQDKSGLPNDRFSAERPEGSISTLTIQRTEQRDSAMYRCASSLRIAEGGTDTQYFGPGTRLTVL.

This clonotype came up many times. The V gene is TRBV20-1, the J gene TRBJ1-1, with D perhaps matching TRBD1 (5 bases). The CDR3 is made up of 13 amino acids. V lost 6 bases and J 1 base, leaving 12 bases between the germline ends. Germline CDR1 DFQATT, CDR2 SNEGSKA (reference sequence). CDR3 coding DNA: TGCAGTGCCCGTTGGACATCGAACACTGAAGCTTTCTTT. Its protein is CSARWTSNTEAFF.

This clonotype was detected a few times. The chain recombines TRBV4-3 with TRBJ2-1, with D hard to call. Germline loops: CDR1 LGHNA, CDR2 YSLEER. The CDR3 is 16 amino acids. Trimming pared 4 bases from V and 0 bases from J, leaving 13 bases between. The CDR3 sequence: CASSPLRYSSYNEQFF. The CDR3 nucleotides are TGCGCCAGCAGCCCCCTCCGTTACTCCTCCTACAATGAGCAGTTCTTC.

This clonotype has ten or more counts. The V and J genes are TRBV7-2 and TRBJ2-2; a weak D match, TRBD2 (6 bases). Trimming stripped 3 bases from V and 5 bases from J, with 19 bases between. This CDR3 has 17 residues. From germline, CDR1 is SGHTA and CDR2 FQGNSA. The CDR3 DNA follows: TGTGCCAGCAGCTTTTCGGTGACCGGGAGTCTGACCGGGGAGCTGTTTTTT. This encodes CASSFSVTGSLTGELFF.

This clonotype was picked up a small number of times. This chain links TRBV5-1 with TRBJ2-3; no clear D gene. The germline V gene has CDR1 SGHRS and CDR2 YFSETQ. The CDR3 contains 14 residues. Deletions cut 0 bases from V and 4 bases from J, with 9 bases between. Here the CDR3 DNA reads TGCGCCAGCAGCTTGGAGGTTCCGGCAGATACGCAGTATTTT. Its translation is CASSLEVPADTQYF.

This rearrangement joins TRBV13 to TRBJ1-5; 9 nucleotides match TRBD1. CDR1 PRHDT and CDR2 FYEKMQ come from the germline V gene (reference sequence). V dropped 5 bases and J dropped 4; count of bases not matched to a gene: 9. The CDR3 is 16 amino acids. The CDR3 sequence: CASSRGGQGTNQPQHF. The CDR3 region has the DNA TGTGCCAGCAGCCGAGGAGGACAGGGGACAAATCAGCCCCAGCATTTT.

This clonotype was found many times. The V gene is TRBV10-3, the J gene TRBJ2-3; 7 bases align to TRBD1. Looked up from germline, CDR1 is ENHRY and CDR2 is SYGVKD. The CDR3 totals 17 residues. V lost 0 bases to trimming and J lost 3 bases; unmatched junction nucleotides: 9. Here the CDR3 DNA reads TGTGCCATCAGTGAGTCTGTGGCAGGGGGAAGTACAGATACGCAGTATTTT. Translated, it gives CAISESVAGGSTDTQYF.

There are many counts of this clonotype. The rearrangement uses TRBV20-1 and TRBJ2-3, with 8 bases identical to TRBD1. Germline CDR1 reads DFQATT; CDR2 reads SNEGSKA (reference sequence). This CDR3 region has 16 residues. V lost 5 bases, J lost 0 bases, and 10 bases stayed unmatched. The CDR3 nucleotides read TGCAGTGCTGACGGACAGGGAGATTCTAGCACAGATACGCAGTATTTT. Translated, it gives CSADGQGDSSTDTQYF.

The J gene is TRBJ1-5, the V gene TRBV29-1; maybe TRBD1 (5 bases). With 4 bases removed from V and 4 bases from J, the gap between germline ends came to 8 bases. The CDR3 has 12 amino acids. Germline values: CDR1 SQVTM, CDR2 ANQGSEA. The CDR3 loop reads CSVGGRNQPQHF. In DNA, the CDR3 is TGCAGCGTTGGGGGACGGAATCAGCCCCAGCATTTT. The whole variable domain, remainder taken from reference TRBV29-1 and TRBJ1-5, is SAVISQKPSRDICQRGTSLTIQCQVDSQVTMMFWYRQQPGQSLTLIATANQGSEATYESGFVIDKFPISRPNLTFSTLTVSNMSPEDSSIYLCSVGGRNQPQHFGDGTRLSIL.

The rearrangement joins TRBV5-1 to TRBJ1-2; 8 bases are a match to TRBD1. V was pared by 4 bases and J by 7 bases, with 12 bases of the junction left unmatched. The CDR3 runs 15 residues. The germline CDR1 and CDR2 sequences are SGHRS and YFSETQ. The CDR3 protein is CASSRDRITQSGYTF. The CDR3 DNA sequence: TGCGCCAGCAGCCGGGACAGGATAACCCAGAGTGGCTACACCTTC.

The chain joins TRBV5-1 to TRBJ1-4; D gene uncertain. V lost 0 bases and J 5 bases, leaving 11 bases between the germline ends. The CDR3 loop spans 15 amino acids. From germline, CDR1 is SGHRS and CDR2 YFSETQ. The CDR3: CASSLAWQRNEKLFF. CDR3 sequence (DNA): TGCGCCAGCAGCTTGGCGTGGCAGCGGAATGAAAAACTGTTTTTT.

This clonotype was observed a few times. The chain employs TRBV3-1 and TRBJ2-5; 8 nucleotides agree with TRBD1. CDR3 size: 16 residues. J was trimmed by 2 bases and V by 4 bases; bases with no gene match: 9. CDR1 LGHDT and CDR2 YNNKEL come from the germline V gene (reference sequence). The chain's CDR3 is CASSPPGTGQQETQYF. The CDR3 coding sequence is TGTGCCAGCAGCCCTCCCGGGACAGGCCAACAAGAGACCCAGTACTTC.

The chain uses TRBV6-1 and TRBJ1-2; 10 positions agree with TRBD1. This CDR3 is 13 amino acids long. Germline-derived CDR1 and CDR2 are MNHNS and SASEGT. With 7 bases clipped from V and 6 bases from J, the junction kept 5 bases outside the gene matches. The CDR3 protein is CASKRQGADGYTF. In DNA form, the CDR3 reads TGTGCCAGCAAGAGACAGGGGGCTGATGGCTACACCTTC.

This clonotype was seen only a few times. The chain couples TRBV7-2 to TRBJ2-7; either TRBD1 or TRBD2 may fit D (5 bases each). Germline CDR1 reads SGHTA; CDR2 reads FQGNSA. The CDR3 has 14 residues. V dropped 2 bases and J dropped 5 bases, with 13 bases sitting between them. This chain's CDR3 is CASSLPVRGHEQYF. In DNA, the CDR3 is TGTGCCAGCAGCTTACCGGTGAGGGGCCACGAGCAGTACTTC.

This clonotype was seen a handful of times. V usage is TRBV5-5 and J usage is TRBJ1-1, with 9 bases fitting TRBD1. CDR1 and CDR2 from the germline V gene are SGHKS and YYEKEE (reference sequence). The J segment lost 4 bases and the V segment lost 2 bases, leaving 6 bases of the junction unmatched. The CDR3 runs to 15 residues. CDR3 nucleotides: TGTGCCAGCAGCTTTGGGGGACAGGGAGTCACTGAAGCTTTCTTT. Its translation: CASSFGGQGVTEAFF.